This T cell receptor beta chain comes out of a study of shared clonotypes between healthy human individuals. This clone was seen once. Its antigen is unidentified. The CDR3 contains 13 residues. V trimming: 5 bases; J trimming: 8 bases; junction bases outside the gene matches: 5. Germline lookup yields CDR1 SGDLS and CDR2 YYNGEE. Per the original methods: For the immunoSEQ data, sequences were junction-only without quality scores, so filtering differed. Clones were sequenced by immunoSEQ multiplex PCR, and TCRdb holds only the in-frame ones, with some missing. Clonal size and the V and J genes are those of that table, whereas D and trimming came from the DNA. The sample holds under 1,900,000 clones; approximately 98.5% are singletons and the top ten take 0.3% to 0.45%. Study-level results: Large sequencing depth failed to make sorted-subset sequencing complete, rarefaction showed. Memory subsets generally showed smaller estimated richness than naive subsets did.

All donors qualified as healthy HIV-negative adults and had experienced no recent acute infections or vaccinations. The chain carries TRBV9 and TRBJ2-1; 9 bases map to TRBD1. The specimen was naive CD4+ T cells sorted from blood. Indicated subset: CD45RA+ positively selected. This clonotype originated in a man aged 25 to 40 in good health. The CDR3 coding sequence is TGTGCCAGCAGACGGGACAGGGAACATGAGCAGTTCTTC. It codes for CASRRDREHEQFF.